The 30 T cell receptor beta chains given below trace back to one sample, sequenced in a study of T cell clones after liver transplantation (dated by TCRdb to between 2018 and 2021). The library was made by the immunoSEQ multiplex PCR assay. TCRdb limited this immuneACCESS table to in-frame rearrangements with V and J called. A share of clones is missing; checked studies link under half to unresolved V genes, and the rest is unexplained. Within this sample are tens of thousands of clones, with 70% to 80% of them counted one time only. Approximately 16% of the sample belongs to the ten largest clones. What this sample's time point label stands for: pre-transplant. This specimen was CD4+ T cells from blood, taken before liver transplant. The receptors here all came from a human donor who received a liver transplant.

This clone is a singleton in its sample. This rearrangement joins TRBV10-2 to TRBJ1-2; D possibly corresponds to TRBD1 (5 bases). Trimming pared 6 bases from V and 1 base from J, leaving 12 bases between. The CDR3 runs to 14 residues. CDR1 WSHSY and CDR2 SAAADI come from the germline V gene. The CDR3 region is CASSQGRDNYGYTF. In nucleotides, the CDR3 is TGCGCCAGCAGCCAGGGAAGGGATAACTATGGCTACACCTTC.

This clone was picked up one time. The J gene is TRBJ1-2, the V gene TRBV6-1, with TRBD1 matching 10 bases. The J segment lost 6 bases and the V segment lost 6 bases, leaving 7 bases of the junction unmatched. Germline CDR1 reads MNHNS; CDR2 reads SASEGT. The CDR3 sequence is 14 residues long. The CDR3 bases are TGTGCCAGCAGAATTATGGGACAGGGGCATGGCTACACCTTC. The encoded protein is CASRIMGQGHGYTF.

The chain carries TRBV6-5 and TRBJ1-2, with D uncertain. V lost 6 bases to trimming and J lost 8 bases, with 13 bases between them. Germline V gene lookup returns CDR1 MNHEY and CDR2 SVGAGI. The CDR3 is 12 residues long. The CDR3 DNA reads TGTGCCAGCAGCCCCGGTTCCCGCGGCTACACCTTC. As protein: CASSPGSRGYTF.

The DNA of the CDR3 is TGTGCCAGCTCACACAAACAGGGCGTGAACAATCAGCCCCAGCATTTT. This encodes CASSHKQGVNNQPQHF. The chain links TRBV18 to TRBJ1-5; D perhaps matches TRBD1 (6 bases). With 4 bases removed from V and 3 bases from J, the gap between germline ends came to 16 bases. The CDR3 runs to 16 residues. Germline V gives CDR1 KGHSH, CDR2 LQKENI.

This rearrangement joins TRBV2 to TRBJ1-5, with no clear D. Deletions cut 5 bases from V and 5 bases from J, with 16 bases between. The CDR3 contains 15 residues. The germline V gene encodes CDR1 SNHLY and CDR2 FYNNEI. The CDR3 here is CASSLLQLKDQPQHF. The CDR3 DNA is TGTGCCAGCAGTTTATTACAGCTAAAGGATCAGCCCCAGCATTTT.

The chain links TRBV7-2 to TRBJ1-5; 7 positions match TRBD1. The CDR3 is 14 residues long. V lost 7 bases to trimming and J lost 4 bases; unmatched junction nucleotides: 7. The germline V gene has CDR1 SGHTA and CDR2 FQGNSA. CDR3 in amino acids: CASTWTGGNQPQHF. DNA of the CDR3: TGTGCCAGCACATGGACAGGAGGGAATCAGCCCCAGCATTTT.

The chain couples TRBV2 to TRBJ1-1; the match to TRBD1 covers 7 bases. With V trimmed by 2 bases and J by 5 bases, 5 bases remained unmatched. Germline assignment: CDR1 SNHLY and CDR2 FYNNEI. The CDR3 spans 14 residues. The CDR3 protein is CASSERGQKTEAFF. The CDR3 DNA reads TGTGCCAGCAGTGAAAGGGGGCAGAAAACTGAAGCTTTCTTT.

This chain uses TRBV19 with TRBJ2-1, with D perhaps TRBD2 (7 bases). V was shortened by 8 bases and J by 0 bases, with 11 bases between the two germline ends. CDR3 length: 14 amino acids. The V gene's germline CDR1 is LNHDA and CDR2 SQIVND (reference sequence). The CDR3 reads CASLRGPSYNEQFF. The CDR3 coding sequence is TGTGCCAGTTTGCGGGGGCCCTCCTACAATGAGCAGTTCTTC.

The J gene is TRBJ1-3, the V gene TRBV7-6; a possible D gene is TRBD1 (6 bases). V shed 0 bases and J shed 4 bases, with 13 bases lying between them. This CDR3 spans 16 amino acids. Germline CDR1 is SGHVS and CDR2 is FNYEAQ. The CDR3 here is CASSLAEQGSGNTIYF. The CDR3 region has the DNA TGTGCCAGCAGCTTAGCGGAACAGGGAAGCGGAAACACCATATATTTT. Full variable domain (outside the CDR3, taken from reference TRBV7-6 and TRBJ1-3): GAGVSQSPRYKVTKRGQDVALRCDPISGHVSLYWYRQALGQGPEFLTYFNYEAQQDKSGLPNDRFSAERPEGSISTLTIQRTEQRDSAMYRCASSLAEQGSGNTIYFGEGSWLTVV.

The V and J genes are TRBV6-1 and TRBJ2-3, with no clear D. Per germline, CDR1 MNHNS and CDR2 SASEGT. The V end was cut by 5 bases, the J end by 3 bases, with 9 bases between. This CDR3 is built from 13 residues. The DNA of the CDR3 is TGTGCCAGCAGTCCCACTTTTACAGATACGCAGTATTTT. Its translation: CASSPTFTDTQYF.

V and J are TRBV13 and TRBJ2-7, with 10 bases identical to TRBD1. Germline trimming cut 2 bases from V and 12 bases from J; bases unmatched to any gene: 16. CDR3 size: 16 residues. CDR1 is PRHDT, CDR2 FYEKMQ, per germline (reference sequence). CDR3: CASSLTRQGAQIPTYF. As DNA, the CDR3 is TGTGCCAGCAGCTTAACCCGACAGGGGGCCCAGATTCCTACGTACTTC.

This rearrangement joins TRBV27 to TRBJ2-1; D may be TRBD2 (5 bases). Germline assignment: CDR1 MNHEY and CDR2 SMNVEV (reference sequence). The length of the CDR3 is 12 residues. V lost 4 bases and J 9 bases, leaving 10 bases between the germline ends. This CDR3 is CASSSSRGEQFF. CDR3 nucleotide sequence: TGTGCCAGCAGTTCGAGTCGGGGTGAGCAGTTCTTC.

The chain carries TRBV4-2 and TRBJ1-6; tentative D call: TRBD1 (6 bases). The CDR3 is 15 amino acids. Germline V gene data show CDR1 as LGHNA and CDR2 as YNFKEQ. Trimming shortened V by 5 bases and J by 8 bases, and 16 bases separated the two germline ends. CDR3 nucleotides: TGTGCCAGCAGCACCGGACAGCGAGGAGATTCACCCCTCCACTTT. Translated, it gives CASSTGQRGDSPLHF.

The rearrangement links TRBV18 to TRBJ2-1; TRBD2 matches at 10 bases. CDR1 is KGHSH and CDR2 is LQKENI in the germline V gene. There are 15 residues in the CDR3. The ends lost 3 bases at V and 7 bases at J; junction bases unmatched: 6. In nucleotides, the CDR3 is TGTGCCAGCTCACCCAAGCGGGGGGGCCAAAATGAGCAGTTCTTC. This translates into CASSPKRGGQNEQFF.

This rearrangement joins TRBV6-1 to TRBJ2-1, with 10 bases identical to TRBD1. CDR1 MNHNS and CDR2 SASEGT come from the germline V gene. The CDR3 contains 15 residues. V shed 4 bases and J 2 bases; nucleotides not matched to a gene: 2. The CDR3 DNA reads TGTGCCAGCAGTGGGGACAGGGGCACCTACAATGAGCAGTTCTTC. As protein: CASSGDRGTYNEQFF.

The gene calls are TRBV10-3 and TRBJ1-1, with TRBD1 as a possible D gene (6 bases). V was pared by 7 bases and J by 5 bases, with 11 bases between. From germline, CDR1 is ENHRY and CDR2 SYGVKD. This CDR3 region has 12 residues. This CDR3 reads CAIKGGETEAFF. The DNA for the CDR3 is TGTGCCATCAAAGGGGGTGAGACTGAAGCTTTCTTT.

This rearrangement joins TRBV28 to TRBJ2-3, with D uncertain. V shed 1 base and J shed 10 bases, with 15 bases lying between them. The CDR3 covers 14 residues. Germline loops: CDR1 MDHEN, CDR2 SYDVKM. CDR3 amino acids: CASSLSHRPWAQYF. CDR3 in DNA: TGTGCCAGCAGTTTATCTCACAGACCGTGGGCGCAGTATTTT.

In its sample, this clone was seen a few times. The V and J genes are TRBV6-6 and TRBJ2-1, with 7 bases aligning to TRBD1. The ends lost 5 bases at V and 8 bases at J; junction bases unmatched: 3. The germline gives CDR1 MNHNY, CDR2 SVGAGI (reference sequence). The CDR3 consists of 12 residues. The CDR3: CASSPRGHEQFF. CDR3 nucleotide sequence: TGTGCCAGCAGTCCGAGGGGGCATGAGCAGTTCTTC.

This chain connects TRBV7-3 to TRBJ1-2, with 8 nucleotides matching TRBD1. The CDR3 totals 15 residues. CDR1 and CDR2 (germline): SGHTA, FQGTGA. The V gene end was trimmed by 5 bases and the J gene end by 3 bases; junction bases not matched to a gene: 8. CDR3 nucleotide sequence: TGTGCCAGCAGCACGAGGACAGGGAGGGACTATGGCTACACCTTC. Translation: CASSTRTGRDYGYTF.

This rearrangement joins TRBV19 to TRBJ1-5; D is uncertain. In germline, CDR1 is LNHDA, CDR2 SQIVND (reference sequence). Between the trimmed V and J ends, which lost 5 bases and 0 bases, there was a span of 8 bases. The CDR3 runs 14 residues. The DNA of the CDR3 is TGTGCCAGTAGTGAACATCATAGCAATCAGCCCCAGCATTTT. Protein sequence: CASSEHHSNQPQHF. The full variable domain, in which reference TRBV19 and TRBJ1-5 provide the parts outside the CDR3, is DGGITQSPKYLFRKEGQNVTLSCEQNLNHDAMYWYRQDPGQGLRLIYYSQIVNDFQKGDIAEGYSVSREKKESFPLTVTSAQKNPTAFYLCASSEHHSNQPQHFGDGTRLSIL.

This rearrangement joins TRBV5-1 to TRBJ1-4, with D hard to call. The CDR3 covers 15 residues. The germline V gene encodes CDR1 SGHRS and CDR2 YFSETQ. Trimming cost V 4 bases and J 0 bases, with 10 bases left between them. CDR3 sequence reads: CASSPGDATNEKLFF. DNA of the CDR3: TGCGCCAGCAGCCCGGGAGACGCAACTAATGAAAAACTGTTTTTT.

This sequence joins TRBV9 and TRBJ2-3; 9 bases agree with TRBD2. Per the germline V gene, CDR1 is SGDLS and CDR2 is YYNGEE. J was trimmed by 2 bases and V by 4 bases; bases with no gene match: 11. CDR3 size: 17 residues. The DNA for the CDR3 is TGTGCCAGCAGCCCCCGGGCTAGCGGGGCGTTCACAGATACGCAGTATTTT. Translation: CASSPRASGAFTDTQYF.

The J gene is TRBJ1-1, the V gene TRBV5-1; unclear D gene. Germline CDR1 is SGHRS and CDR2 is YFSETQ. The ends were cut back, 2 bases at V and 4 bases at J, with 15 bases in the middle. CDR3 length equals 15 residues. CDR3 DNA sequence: TGCGCCAGCAGCTTCGCCGGCGGCTTGGGCACTGAAGCTTTCTTT. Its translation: CASSFAGGLGTEAFF.

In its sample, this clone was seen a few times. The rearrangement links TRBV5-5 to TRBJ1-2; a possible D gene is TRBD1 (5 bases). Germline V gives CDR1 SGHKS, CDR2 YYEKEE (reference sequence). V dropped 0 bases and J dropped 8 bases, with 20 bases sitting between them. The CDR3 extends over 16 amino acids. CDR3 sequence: CASSLDRQGWLGGYTF. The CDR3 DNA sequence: TGTGCCAGCAGCTTGGATCGGCAGGGATGGCTAGGGGGCTACACCTTC.

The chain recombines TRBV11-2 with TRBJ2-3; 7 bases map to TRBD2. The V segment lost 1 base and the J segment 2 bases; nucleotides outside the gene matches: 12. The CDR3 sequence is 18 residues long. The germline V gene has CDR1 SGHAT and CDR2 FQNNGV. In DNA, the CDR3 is TGTGCCAGCAGCTTAGGCCGGGGGATGGGACTAACCACAGATACGCAGTATTTT. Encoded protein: CASSLGRGMGLTTDTQYF.

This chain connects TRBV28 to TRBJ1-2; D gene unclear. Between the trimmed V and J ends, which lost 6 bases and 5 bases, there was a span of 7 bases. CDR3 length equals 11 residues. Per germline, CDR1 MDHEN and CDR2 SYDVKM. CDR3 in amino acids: CASRANYGYTF. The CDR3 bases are TGTGCCAGCAGGGCAAATTATGGCTACACCTTC.

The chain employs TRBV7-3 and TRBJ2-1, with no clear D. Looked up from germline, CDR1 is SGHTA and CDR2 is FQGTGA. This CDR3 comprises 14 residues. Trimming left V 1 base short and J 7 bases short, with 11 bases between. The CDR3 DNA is TGTGCCAGCAGCTTAAACCGTGACGGGAATGAGCAGTTCTTC. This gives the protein CASSLNRDGNEQFF.

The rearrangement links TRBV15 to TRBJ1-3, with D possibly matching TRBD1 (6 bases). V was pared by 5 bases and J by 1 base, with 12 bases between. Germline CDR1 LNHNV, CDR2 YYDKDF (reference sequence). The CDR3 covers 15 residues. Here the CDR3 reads CATSFSGVSGNTIYF. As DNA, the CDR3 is TGTGCCACCAGCTTCTCAGGGGTGTCTGGAAACACCATATATTTT.

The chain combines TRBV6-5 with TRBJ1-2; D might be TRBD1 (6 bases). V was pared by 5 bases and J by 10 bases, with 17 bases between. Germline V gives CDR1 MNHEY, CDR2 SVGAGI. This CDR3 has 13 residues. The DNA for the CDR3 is TGTGCCAGCAGTCCGGACCCGAGGGGGTCCTACACCTTC. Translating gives CASSPDPRGSYTF.

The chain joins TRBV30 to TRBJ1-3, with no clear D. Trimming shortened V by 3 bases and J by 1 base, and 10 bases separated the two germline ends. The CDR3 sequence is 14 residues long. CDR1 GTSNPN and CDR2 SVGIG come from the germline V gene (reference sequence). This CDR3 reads CAWSKGGSGNTIYF. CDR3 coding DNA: TGTGCCTGGAGCAAGGGCGGGTCTGGAAACACCATATATTTT.